This T cell receptor (beta chain) was captured in a study of T cell responses to AZD1222 COVID-19 vaccine. The CDR3 is 15 amino acids. Germline values: CDR1 SGHNT, CDR2 YYREEE (reference sequence). Trimming left V 4 bases short and J 0 bases short, with 13 bases between. Using immunoSEQ multiplex PCR, the repertoire was profiled, and TCRdb retains in-frame clones only, with some absent. The sample records some 64,000 clones, about 74% being singletons. The TCR was taken from an adult in good health. Sequenced material: peripheral blood, taken on day 0 of AZD1222 vaccination. The chain has TRBV5-4 and TRBJ1-1, with D possibly matching TRBD1 (6 bases). The CDR3 loop is CASSPRGGVNTEAFF. The CDR3 coding sequence is TGTGCCAGCAGCCCACGGGGGGGCGTGAACACTGAAGCTTTCTTT.